A single sample gave rise to the 17 T cell receptor beta chains below, sequenced in a study of blood T cell repertoires in COVID-19. Sequenced by immunoSEQ multiplex PCR; TCRdb stores in-frame clones only, minus some. The profile shows about 280,000 clones, roughly 86% of them singletons. Sequencing was done on a sample of peripheral blood. These receptors originate from a woman in her twenties or thirties who had recovered from COVID-19.

The chain employs TRBV30 and TRBJ1-6, with D unclear. Germline values: CDR1 GTSNPN, CDR2 SVGIG (reference sequence). V lost 3 bases and J lost 5, with 8 bases in between. The CDR3 runs to 13 residues. Here the CDR3 DNA reads TGTGCCTGGAGACCTCAGAATAATTCACCCCTCCACTTT. Residues: CAWRPQNNSPLHF.

The chain has TRBV18 and TRBJ1-2; 10 nucleotides line up with TRBD1. The CDR3 loop spans 14 amino acids. The germline CDR1 and CDR2 sequences are KGHSH and LQKENI. V was clipped by 6 bases and J by 3 bases; unmatched bases: 4. CDR3 sequence (DNA): TGTGCCAGCTCCCACGGACAGGGGGACTATGGCTACACCTTC. Its translation: CASSHGQGDYGYTF.

This chain links TRBV7-8 with TRBJ2-1; D perhaps matches TRBD2 (7 bases). The CDR3 is 16 residues long. V was shortened by 2 bases and J by 2 bases, with 13 bases between the two germline ends. Germline-derived CDR1 and CDR2 are SGHVS and FQNEAQ. For the CDR3, the DNA is TGTGCCAGCAGCTTAATAGGGGGGGGCGCCTACAATGAGCAGTTCTTC. Its protein is CASSLIGGGAYNEQFF.

V gene TRBV6-5 combines with J gene TRBJ2-7; the D is unclear. CDR1 and CDR2 (germline): MNHEY, SVGAGI. The V end was cut by 6 bases, the J end by 4 bases, with 7 bases between. The CDR3 has 11 residues. The DNA for the CDR3 is TGTGCCAGCAGCGACGGGTACGAGCAGTACTTC. Protein: CASSDGYEQYF.

The J gene is TRBJ2-1, the V gene TRBV7-9; 9 nucleotides match TRBD1. The V gene end was trimmed by 4 bases and the J gene end by 10 bases; junction bases not matched to a gene: 5. The CDR3 sequence is 13 residues long. CDR1 and CDR2 from the germline V gene are SEHNR and FQNEAQ (reference sequence). CDR3 residues: CASSSSDRGEQFF. The CDR3 nucleotides read TGTGCCAGCAGCTCTTCAGACAGGGGGGAGCAGTTCTTC.

This clone turned up a few times. The chain recombines TRBV19 with TRBJ1-5; TRBD1 agrees at 8 bases. The germline V gene encodes CDR1 LNHDA and CDR2 SQIVND (reference sequence). This CDR3 region has 14 residues. The V and J ends lost 11 bases and 5 bases, in that order; junction bases with no gene match: 11. The CDR3 sequence: CAASIGTGDQPQHF. The CDR3 DNA is TGTGCCGCCAGCATCGGGACAGGAGATCAGCCCCAGCATTTT.

The CDR3 DNA reads as TGTGCCAGCAGCGCGGCCTCCGGGACACCTAACCTCTACGAGCAGTACTTC. Translated: CASSAASGTPNLYEQYF. This sequence joins TRBV7-9 and TRBJ2-7, with D perhaps TRBD1 (6 bases). V was clipped by 5 bases and J by 3 bases, with 23 bases between them. This CDR3 spans 17 amino acids. Germline V gives CDR1 SEHNR, CDR2 FQNEAQ (reference sequence).

The chain combines TRBV5-5 with TRBJ2-5; 10 nucleotides line up with TRBD1. V lost 0 bases and J lost 6; bases outside the gene matches: 8. This CDR3 has 16 residues. CDR1 and CDR2 (germline): SGHKS, YYEKEE (reference sequence). The CDR3 spells CASSLAAGQGRKTQYF. CDR3 nucleotides: TGTGCCAGCAGCTTGGCCGCGGGACAGGGGCGGAAGACCCAGTACTTC.

V gene TRBV19 combines with J gene TRBJ2-7; 7 bases align to TRBD2. V lost 6 bases and J lost 5; bases outside the gene matches: 7. Per germline, CDR1 LNHDA and CDR2 SQIVND (reference sequence). CDR3 length equals 13 residues. CDR3 DNA sequence: TGTGCCAGTAGCGGGGGGAGGGGCAACGAGCAGTACTTC. Protein sequence: CASSGGRGNEQYF.

This clone was observed a single time. This chain links TRBV10-1 with TRBJ2-7; a possible D gene is TRBD1 (6 bases). The V and J ends lost 7 bases and 4 bases respectively, with 17 bases between them. This CDR3 is 14 amino acids long. Germline V lookup: CDR1 WNHNN, CDR2 SYGVQD (reference sequence). The CDR3 here is CASNTTGPGYEQYF. In DNA, the CDR3 is TGCGCCAGCAACACGACAGGACCCGGGTACGAGCAGTACTTC.

The chain has TRBV19 and TRBJ2-7, with 8 bases aligning to TRBD2. V was pared by 3 bases and J by 2 bases, with 6 bases of the junction left unmatched. Germline V gene sequence: CDR1 LNHDA, CDR2 SQIVND (reference sequence). This CDR3 contains 15 residues. DNA of the CDR3: TGTGCCAGTAGTATCGGCCGGGAGGGGGCCTACGAGCAGTACTTC. This gives the protein CASSIGREGAYEQYF.

V gene TRBV6-5 combines with J gene TRBJ1-2; D remains unclear. CDR3 size: 16 residues. CDR1 and CDR2 (germline): MNHEY, SVGAGI. V lost 4 bases and J 0 bases, leaving 15 bases between the germline ends. CDR3 in DNA: TGTGCCAGCAGTTCCGGGATAACGAAGACTAACTATGGCTACACCTTC. As protein: CASSSGITKTNYGYTF.

V gene TRBV7-6 combines with J gene TRBJ1-3; D ambiguous. The germline V gene has CDR1 SGHVS and CDR2 FNYEAQ. V was shortened by 5 bases and J by 0 bases, with 14 bases between the two germline ends. The CDR3 has 16 residues. The CDR3, as DNA: TGTGCCAGCAGCCCGCAAAGTCGAGCCTCTGGAAACACCATATATTTT. Translation: CASSPQSRASGNTIYF.

The chain links TRBV6-5 to TRBJ1-1, with 7 bases fitting TRBD1. The J segment lost 6 bases and the V segment lost 2 bases, leaving 9 bases of the junction unmatched. Germline V gives CDR1 MNHEY, CDR2 SVGAGI. The CDR3 is 15 residues long. Written as DNA, the CDR3 is TGTGCCAGCAGTTACGAGAGACAGGGAGGCCCTGAAGCTTTCTTT. The encoded protein is CASSYERQGGPEAFF.

This chain connects TRBV10-3 to TRBJ1-1; D not resolved. The CDR3 is 14 amino acids. CDR1 and CDR2 from the germline V gene are ENHRY and SYGVKD. The V end was cut by 3 bases, the J end by 0 bases, with 8 bases between. CDR3 amino acids: CAISEPRMNTEAFF. The CDR3 DNA is TGTGCCATCAGTGAACCCAGAATGAACACTGAAGCTTTCTTT.

V gene TRBV2 combines with J gene TRBJ1-3; D is unclear. Between the trimmed V and J ends, which lost 4 bases and 1 base, there was a span of 5 bases. Germline CDR1 SNHLY, CDR2 FYNNEI. This CDR3 has 13 amino acids. CDR3 DNA: TGTGCCAGCAGTGTATCGTCTGGAAACACCATATATTTT. It specifies CASSVSSGNTIYF.

J is TRBJ2-7 and V is TRBV28, with TRBD1 identical over 7 bases. V was pared by 6 bases and J by 4 bases, with 3 bases of the junction left unmatched. Germline-derived CDR1 and CDR2 are MDHEN and SYDVKM. The CDR3 spans 12 residues. CDR3 loop: CASRGTEYEQYF. DNA of the CDR3: TGTGCCAGCAGAGGGACAGAATACGAGCAGTACTTC.